This T cell receptor beta chain was captured by sequencing in a study of T cells in localized non-small cell lung cancer. Whole-study results and caveats: Maximal T cell clonality occurred in uninvolved adjacent lung, with tumor ranking below it. Adjacent lung had a median roughly 50 of the 100 largest tumor clones. Without multi-region sequencing, intratumor heterogeneity could not be excluded.

The method was immunoSEQ multiplex PCR; TCRdb's version includes in-frame clones alone and lacks a portion of them. In the table there are about 40,000 clones, around 85% of which are singletons. With regard to this clone: Its antigen is not identified.

Trimming took 4 bases from V and 5 from J; bases not matched to a gene: 4. The CDR3 totals 13 residues. CDR1 SGHRS and CDR2 YFSETQ come from the germline V gene. The TCR was taken from a man between 40 and 75 years old with stage I lung adenocarcinoma. The V gene is TRBV5-1, the J gene TRBJ1-1; TRBD1 matches 8 bases. Sequenced here: peripheral blood, sampled before any cancer treatment. The CDR3 nucleotides are TGCGCCAGCAGCGACAGGGGACAGACTGAAGCTTTCTTT. Protein product: CASSDRGQTEAFF.